This T cell receptor beta chain came from a study of blood T cell repertoires in COVID-19. Per the original methods: Quantification of nucleated cells was approximated via reference gene primer amplification. The protocol was immunoSEQ multiplex PCR, while the TCRdb copy is restricted to in-frame clones and leaves out a portion. Clone size and V and J calls were adopted from that table, with D and trimming inferred from the DNA. Here the sample spans some 150,000 clones, just over 85% being singletons. CDR1 and CDR2 from the germline V gene are MDHEN and SYDVKM. Deletions cut 2 bases from V and 4 bases from J, with 14 bases between. The CDR3 runs to 16 residues.

The source is a woman in her sixties or seventies with acute or convalescent COVID-19. Sequences were obtained from peripheral blood. V usage is TRBV28 and J usage is TRBJ1-4; no reliable D call. For the CDR3, the DNA is TGTGCCAGCAGTTTACCGATCCGGCGGGGTAATGAAAAACTGTTTTTT. It specifies CASSLPIRRGNEKLFF.